The clone carrying this T cell receptor (beta chain) was observed a single time. A read error is likely, as this CDR3 ends without the conserved phenylalanine or tryptophan. The DNA is omitted, as the CDR3 cannot be located on it reliably, and the CDR3 follows TCRdb's listing. The data were taken from a study of cytomegalovirus exposure and HLA in healthy donors. Ends included, the CDR3 has 13 residues. Germline CDR1 is SGHDT and CDR2 is YYEEEE. The repertoire was sequenced with immunoSEQ multiplex PCR; TCRdb's copy has only in-frame clones and lacks some. The sample has tens of thousands of clones, approximately 97% seen once.

This receptor was obtained from a woman aged 18-35 years in good health and CMV-seropositive. Sequenced material: PBMCs. This chain connects TRBV5-6 to TRBJ2-7; the listed D gene, TRBD2, was not tested against the DNA. CDR3 sequence: CASSLARTSGRQL.